This TCR beta chain comes out of a study of T cells in Graves' hyperthyroidism and ophthalmopathy. Study outcomes and limitations: Ophthalmopathy got predicted by the model a median around 6.8 months before its onset.

The table lists this clonotype with many counts. The antigen is undetermined. Authors of the study amplified TCR beta CDR3 regions from RNA transcripts. Primed by the HTBI set, a first-round RT-PCR was run on the TCR CDR3. TCRdb reprocessed the multiplex PCR reads with MiXCR, giving one entry per CDR3 protein. This repertoire shows 500,000 to 550,000 distinct CDR3 sequences, less than 25% found once; its top ten account for approximately 25%. The study defined stable Graves' hyperthyroidism as no ophthalmopathy progression within 18 months. The study left out patients who had uncontrolled infection, other autoimmune disease, pregnancy or lactation. Used for diagnoses were clinical symptoms, serum thyroxine and TRAb, thyroid ultrasound and orbital computed tomography. Sequencing was performed on blood. This sequence was found in a man aged 18-30 years with Graves' hyperthyroidism.

The CDR3 protein is CASNEGQSKTQYF. CDR3 coding DNA: TGTGCCAGCAACGAGGGGCAGTCTAAGACCCAGTACTTC. The chain uses TRBV7-8 and TRBJ2-5; tentatively, D is TRBD1 or TRBD2 (5 bases each). CDR3 length: 13 amino acids. Germline CDR1 is SGHVS and CDR2 is FQNEAQ. Trimming stripped 7 bases from V and 6 bases from J, with 15 bases between.